This T cell receptor beta chain was captured in a study of blood T cell repertoires in COVID-19. Study details: The analysed material was cDNA or gDNA that came from T cells, B-cell-depleted T cells, or PBMCs.

This CDR3 is built from 14 residues. After removal of 8 bases from V and 5 bases from J, the junction contained 4 bases not matched to a gene. Looked up from germline, CDR1 is MDHEN and CDR2 is SYDVKM. Using immunoSEQ multiplex PCR, the repertoire was profiled, and TCRdb retains in-frame clones only, with some absent. The sample carries hundreds of thousands of clones, 80% to 95% recorded once. The TCR comes from a man in his fifties or sixties with COVID-19, enrolled during active disease. The sequenced material came from peripheral blood. The V call is TRBV28, the J call TRBJ2-1, with TRBD2 identical over 12 bases. The chain's CDR3 is CASSRLAGDNEQFF. The CDR3, as DNA: TGTGCCAGCTCACGACTAGCGGGAGACAATGAGCAGTTCTTC.